One sample yielded the 19 T cell receptor beta chains listed below, sequenced in a study of blood T cell repertoires in COVID-19. Clones were read by immunoSEQ multiplex PCR, and TCRdb kept only the in-frame ones, dropping some. The sample yields approximately 220,000 clones, around nine tenths seen once. The sequencing input was peripheral blood. Receptors were obtained from a man aged 55 to 70 who had recovered from COVID-19.

A few counts support this clone. The chain uses TRBV7-6 and TRBJ2-2, with 7 bases lining up with TRBD2. The ends lost 6 bases at V and 1 base at J; junction bases unmatched: 5. CDR3 length: 15 amino acids. The V gene's germline CDR1 is SGHVS and CDR2 FNYEAQ. The chain's CDR3 is CASRSTGGNTGELFF. DNA of the CDR3: TGTGCCAGCAGATCAACGGGAGGGAACACCGGGGAGCTGTTTTTT.

V usage is TRBV27 and J usage is TRBJ1-2, with TRBD1 identical over 10 bases. The germline V gene has CDR1 MNHEY and CDR2 SMNVEV (reference sequence). The trim removed 4 bases at V and 4 bases at J, leaving 6 bases unmatched. This CDR3 has 15 residues. The CDR3 DNA sequence: TGTGCCAGCAGTTCTCCAGGGACAGGGGTCTATGGCTACACCTTC. It codes for CASSSPGTGVYGYTF.

The chain is built from TRBV24-1 and TRBJ2-3, with 7 bases identical to TRBD1. Germline values: CDR1 KGHDR, CDR2 SFDVKD. With 2 bases clipped from V and 0 bases from J, the junction kept 1 base outside the gene matches. The CDR3 totals 15 residues. This CDR3 is CATSDYRGSTDTQYF. In DNA form, the CDR3 reads TGTGCCACCAGTGATTACAGGGGTAGCACAGATACGCAGTATTTT.

Here the CDR3 reads CASSESNAGHEQYF. CDR3 in DNA: TGCGCCAGCAGTGAGTCGAACGCAGGCCATGAGCAGTACTTC. This chain uses TRBV10-1 with TRBJ2-7; D remains unclear. V lost 0 bases to trimming and J lost 7 bases, with 13 bases between them. The CDR3 length is 14 residues. From germline, CDR1 is WNHNN and CDR2 SYGVQD (reference sequence).

The CDR3 protein is CASSLAGSVGELFF. In DNA form, the CDR3 reads TGTGCCAGCAGTTTAGCAGGCTCGGTCGGGGAGCTGTTTTTT. The chain joins TRBV28 to TRBJ2-2; D is ambiguous. V dropped 2 bases and J dropped 7 bases, with 11 bases sitting between them. Germline assignment: CDR1 MDHEN and CDR2 SYDVKM. The length of the CDR3 is 14 residues.

The chain couples TRBV9 to TRBJ2-3; 9 bases are shared with TRBD2. The CDR3 is made up of 16 amino acids. V lost 3 bases to trimming and J lost 3 bases; unmatched junction nucleotides: 8. The germline gives CDR1 SGDLS, CDR2 YYNGEE. The CDR3 loop is CASSEMAGGRTDTQYF. DNA for the CDR3: TGTGCCAGCAGCGAGATGGCGGGAGGGCGTACAGATACGCAGTATTTT.

The chain links TRBV2 to TRBJ2-7; 7 bases map to TRBD2. The germline CDR1 and CDR2 sequences are SNHLY and FYNNEI. This CDR3 contains 15 residues. With V trimmed by 1 base and J by 9 bases, 12 bases remained unmatched. In DNA, the CDR3 is TGTGCCAGCAGTGAAGGTGGGAGGGGTCTTACGTTGCAGTACTTC. Translating gives CASSEGGRGLTLQYF.

This rearrangement joins TRBV11-3 to TRBJ2-5, with 12 bases lining up with TRBD1. The V gene's germline CDR1 is SGHNT and CDR2 YENEEA. The CDR3 length is 15 residues. V dropped 5 bases and J dropped 1; count of bases not matched to a gene: 2. The CDR3 loop is CASSPGQGAQETQYF. CDR3 DNA: TGTGCCAGCAGCCCGGGACAGGGGGCCCAAGAGACCCAGTACTTC.

The chain links TRBV7-2 to TRBJ2-5; tentative D call: TRBD1 (6 bases). The CDR3 consists of 13 residues. The germline V gene encodes CDR1 SGHTA and CDR2 FQGNSA. Trimming removed 5 bases at V and 0 bases at J, with 7 bases between. The CDR3: CASSQGYQETQYF. CDR3 nucleotides: TGTGCCAGCAGCCAGGGGTACCAAGAGACCCAGTACTTC.

This chain connects TRBV6-5 to TRBJ2-5, with TRBD1 matching over 10 bases. CDR3 size: 14 residues. Looked up from germline, CDR1 is MNHEY and CDR2 is SVGAGI. The V and J ends lost 5 bases and 3 bases, in that order; junction bases with no gene match: 3. The CDR3 sequence: CASSPGTGEETQYF. DNA of the CDR3: TGTGCCAGCAGTCCCGGGACAGGGGAAGAGACCCAGTACTTC.

The chain employs TRBV27 and TRBJ2-4; 11 nucleotides match TRBD1. CDR3 length equals 17 residues. Looked up from germline, CDR1 is MNHEY and CDR2 is SMNVEV (reference sequence). The V segment lost 5 bases and the J segment 2 bases; nucleotides outside the gene matches: 8. This chain's CDR3 is CASSPGQGAATKNIQYF. The CDR3 coding sequence is TGTGCCAGCAGTCCCGGACAGGGGGCCGCTACCAAAAACATTCAGTACTTC.

V gene TRBV3-1 (or the pseudogene TRBV3-2) combines with J gene TRBJ1-5; 8 bases align to TRBD1. Germline V gene lookup returns CDR1 LGHDT and CDR2 YNNKEL (reference sequence). CDR3 length: 16 amino acids. Trimming at V came to 1 base and at J to 4 bases, leaving 6 bases not matched to a gene. The CDR3 protein is CASSQVAGGANQPQHF. The CDR3 region has the DNA TGTGCCAGCAGCCAAGTGGCAGGGGGCGCGAATCAGCCCCAGCATTTT.

V usage is TRBV3-1 (or the pseudogene TRBV3-2) and J usage is TRBJ2-7; D is ambiguous. Between the trimmed V and J ends, which lost 4 bases and 4 bases, there was a span of 17 bases. CDR3 length: 15 residues. The germline V gene has CDR1 LGHDT and CDR2 YNNKEL (reference sequence). The CDR3 DNA is TGTGCCAGCAGCCTCCGGTCTGTCATGGTATACGAGCAGTACTTC. Translated, it gives CASSLRSVMVYEQYF.

The chain employs TRBV6-2 or TRBV6-3 and TRBJ1-1; no firm D call. The CDR3 totals 16 residues. The germline V and J ends were trimmed by 2 bases and 5 bases, with 18 bases remaining between them. CDR1 and CDR2 from the germline V gene are MNHEY and SVGEGT. CDR3 amino acids: CASSYGGIGGKTEAFF. CDR3 in DNA: TGTGCCAGCAGTTACGGCGGAATCGGAGGAAAGACTGAAGCTTTCTTT.

The chain couples TRBV6-1 to TRBJ1-4, with 8 bases lining up with TRBD1. The CDR3 covers 14 residues. CDR1 is MNHNS, CDR2 SASEGT, per germline. Trimming at V came to 2 bases and at J to 8 bases, leaving 4 bases not matched to a gene. The chain's CDR3 is CASSEQGAGEKLFF. The CDR3 bases are TGTGCCAGCAGTGAACAGGGGGCAGGAGAAAAACTGTTTTTT.

The chain carries TRBV7-6 and TRBJ1-1; the D is unclear. Per the germline V gene, CDR1 is SGHVS and CDR2 is FNYEAQ. V shed 1 base and J shed 4 bases, with 10 bases lying between them. This CDR3 has 14 amino acids. CDR3 coding DNA: TGTGCCAGCAGCTTAGATAGTATTATCACTGAAGCTTTCTTT. As protein: CASSLDSIITEAFF.

The rearrangement uses TRBV13 and TRBJ1-2; D remains unclear. Trimming removed 1 base at V and 8 bases at J, with 14 bases between. Germline values: CDR1 PRHDT, CDR2 FYEKMQ (reference sequence). The CDR3 is 14 residues long. The CDR3 DNA is TGTGCCAGCAGCTTAGAGAGGCTTAGAGAAGGCTACACCTTC. Its translation: CASSLERLREGYTF. Full variable domain (outside the CDR3, taken from reference TRBV13 and TRBJ1-2): AAGVIQSPRHLIKEKRETATLKCYPIPRHDTVYWYQQGPGQDPQFLISFYEKMQSDKGSIPDRFSAQQFSDYHSELNMSSLELGDSALYFCASSLERLREGYTFGSGTRLTVV.

The chain employs TRBV20-1 and TRBJ1-4, with D unresolved. CDR3 length: 13 amino acids. Germline CDR1 and CDR2: DFQATT and SNEGSKA (reference sequence). The ends were cut back, 3 bases at V and 3 bases at J, with 8 bases in the middle. Written as DNA, the CDR3 is TGCAGTGCTAGTGGCGGGCCTAATGAAAAACTGTTTTTT. It encodes CSASGGPNEKLFF.

The rearrangement joins TRBV19 to TRBJ1-2, with 9 bases lining up with TRBD1. Trimming cost V 7 bases and J 5 bases; bases outside gene matches: 14. This CDR3 is built from 16 residues. CDR1 LNHDA and CDR2 SQIVND come from the germline V gene (reference sequence). The CDR3 nucleotides read TGTGCCAGTACCCCGGGACAGGGTACGGCTGGGTATGGCTACACCTTC. Residues: CASTPGQGTAGYGYTF.